These T cell receptor beta chains were read from a single sample in a study of blood T cell repertoires in COVID-19. TCRdb keeps only in-frame clones here, not all; method: immunoSEQ multiplex PCR. The sample holds roughly 30,000 clones, around 85% seen once. Sequencing input: peripheral blood. The receptors stem from a human donor with acute or convalescent COVID-19. The donor label of this sample is uncertain. The CDR3 runs from the conserved cysteine through the conserved F or W. D genes are given only for firm matches.

TRBV12-3/TRBV12-4 . CALQGRSGYTF
TRBV18 . CASSPYRDEQPQHF
TRBV19 TRBD1 CASSIPSGQTEAFF
TRBV5-6 . CASSPGFANYGYTF
TRBV4-2 . CASSQEARLAFHEQYF
TRBV6-5 TRBD2 CASSFSGSPTDTQYF
TRBV30 . CAWKVGTDYNTGELFF
TRBV6-5 . CASSYAGRAFF
TRBV10-3 TRBD1 CAASEWDSPFEAFF
TRBV3-1/TRBV3-2 TRBD1 CASSLGQGVTFSGNTIYF
TRBV28 TRBD1 CASSSPGQVNQPQHF
TRBV7-8 TRBD2 CASSLSLAGNYEQYF
TRBV19 TRBD1 CASSIDVPGQGAGNQPQHF
TRBV6-6 . CASNQQGNYGYTF
TRBV7-9 . CASSFAGSSYNEQFF
TRBV10-2 . CASSGSGGQPQHF
TRBV5-1 TRBD1 CASSRTGGVNEQFF
TRBV24-1 TRBD1 CATSDHTGDSYEQYF
TRBV5-1 TRBD2 CASGYSGSGRDTQYF
TRBV28 TRBD1 CASSPRQGRGEKLFF
TRBV5-1 . CASSQRLDYNEQFF
TRBV18 . CASSPTQLIGYTF
TRBV12-5 . CASGLVPENYGYTF
TRBV6-6 . CASSPGQGPYNEQFF
TRBV10-3 TRBD1 CAITSDRGGQPQHF
TRBV6-5 TRBD1 CASSQTGARGYTF
TRBV12-3/TRBV12-4 . CASILRGWTEAFF
TRBV4-3 . CASSQADPWTVAGNTIYF
TRBV24-1 . CATSDPTGGDQPQHF
TRBV5-1 . CASSSRGNTEAFF
TRBV2 . CASSEGQSYGYTF
TRBV20-1 . CSASLAGEWGQPQHF
TRBV10-1 . CAGRQYKNIQYF
TRBV21-1 . CATDSGAYGYTF
TRBV14 TRBD1 CASSLTGGAMNTEAFF
TRBV6-6 . CASTPTGQVGTEAFF
TRBV24-1 TRBD1 CATSDPGLGTGQYF
TRBV9 TRBD1 CASSAGNPTGGLSEAFF
TRBV5-1 . CASREQATNEKLFF
TRBV6-5 . CASSYEGWGYTF
TRBV18 TRBD2 CASSNILAASTDTQYF
TRBV27 TRBD1 CASSHDRERGYTF